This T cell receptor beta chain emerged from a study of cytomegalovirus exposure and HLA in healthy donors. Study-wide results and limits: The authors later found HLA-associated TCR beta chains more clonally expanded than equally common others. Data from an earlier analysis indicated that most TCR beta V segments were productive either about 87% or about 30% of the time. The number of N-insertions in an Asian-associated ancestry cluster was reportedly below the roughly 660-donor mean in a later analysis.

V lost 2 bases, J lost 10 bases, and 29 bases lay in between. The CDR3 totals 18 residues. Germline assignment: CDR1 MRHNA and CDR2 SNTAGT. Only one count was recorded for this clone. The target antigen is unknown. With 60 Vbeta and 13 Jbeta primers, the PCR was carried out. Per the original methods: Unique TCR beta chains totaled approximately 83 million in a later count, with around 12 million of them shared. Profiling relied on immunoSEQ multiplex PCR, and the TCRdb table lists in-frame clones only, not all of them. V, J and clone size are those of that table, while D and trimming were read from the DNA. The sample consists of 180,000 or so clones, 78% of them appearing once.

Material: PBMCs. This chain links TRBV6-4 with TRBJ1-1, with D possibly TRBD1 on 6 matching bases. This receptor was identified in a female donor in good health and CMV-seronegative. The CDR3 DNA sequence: TGTGCCAGCAGTGACCAACCACAGGGTATAGGGGGACTATCTGTAGCTTTCTTT. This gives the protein CASSDQPQGIGGLSVAFF.